These 5 T cell receptor beta chains share one sample of origin, sequenced in a study of blood T cell repertoires in COVID-19. Clones were read by immunoSEQ multiplex PCR, and TCRdb kept only the in-frame ones, dropping some. The sample carries 160,000 or so clones, about 88% recorded once. Material: peripheral blood. These receptors all come from a man in his 60s with active or convalescent COVID-19.

The chain uses TRBV19 and TRBJ1-1, with 8 bases lining up with TRBD1. The CDR3 has 15 amino acids. Losses at the gene ends were 3 bases for V and 4 bases for J; bases not matched to a gene: 7. Germline CDR1 is LNHDA and CDR2 is SQIVND (reference sequence). In DNA, the CDR3 is TGTGCCAGTAGTATGGCCCCGGACAGGGTCACTGAAGCTTTCTTT. Translating it yields CASSMAPDRVTEAFF.

The chain is built from TRBV5-5 and TRBJ1-1; D is undetermined. The CDR3 has 14 residues. Per the germline V gene, CDR1 is SGHKS and CDR2 is YYEKEE (reference sequence). V lost 4 bases and J lost 1, with 11 bases in between. The CDR3: CASSLYRGNTEAFF. Written as DNA, the CDR3 is TGTGCCAGCAGCCTGTACCGGGGGAACACTGAAGCTTTCTTT.

The chain employs TRBV29-1 and TRBJ1-1; D remains ambiguous. The germline V and J ends were trimmed by 4 bases and 3 bases, with 15 bases remaining between them. Germline V gene lookup returns CDR1 SQVTM and CDR2 ANQGSEA. This CDR3 is built from 14 residues. This CDR3 is CSVVPPHADTEAFF. The DNA for the CDR3 is TGCAGCGTTGTCCCCCCCCACGCGGACACTGAAGCTTTCTTT. Using reference TRBV29-1 and TRBJ1-1 for the parts outside the CDR3, the full variable domain is SAVISQKPSRDICQRGTSLTIQCQVDSQVTMMFWYRQQPGQSLTLIATANQGSEATYESGFVIDKFPISRPNLTFSTLTVSNMSPEDSSIYLCSVVPPHADTEAFFGQGTRLTVV.

CDR3 DNA sequence: TGTGCCAGCAGTTACTTTGGGGACTCCCAAATCTACGAGCAGTACTTC. Its translation is CASSYFGDSQIYEQYF. V gene TRBV6-5 combines with J gene TRBJ2-7; a weak D match, TRBD2 (6 bases). V lost 1 base, J lost 3 bases, and 16 bases lay in between. Germline-derived CDR1 and CDR2 are MNHEY and SVGAGI. The CDR3 has 16 residues.

CDR3 amino acids: CASSLSTGGDEKLFF. The CDR3, as DNA: TGTGCCAGCAGTTTATCTACGGGGGGCGATGAAAAACTGTTTTTT. The gene calls are TRBV27 and TRBJ1-4; D is perhaps TRBD1 (6 bases). The V end lost 0 bases, the J end lost 6 bases, and 11 bases lay between the germline ends. Looked up from germline, CDR1 is MNHEY and CDR2 is SMNVEV (reference sequence). The CDR3 extends over 15 amino acids.